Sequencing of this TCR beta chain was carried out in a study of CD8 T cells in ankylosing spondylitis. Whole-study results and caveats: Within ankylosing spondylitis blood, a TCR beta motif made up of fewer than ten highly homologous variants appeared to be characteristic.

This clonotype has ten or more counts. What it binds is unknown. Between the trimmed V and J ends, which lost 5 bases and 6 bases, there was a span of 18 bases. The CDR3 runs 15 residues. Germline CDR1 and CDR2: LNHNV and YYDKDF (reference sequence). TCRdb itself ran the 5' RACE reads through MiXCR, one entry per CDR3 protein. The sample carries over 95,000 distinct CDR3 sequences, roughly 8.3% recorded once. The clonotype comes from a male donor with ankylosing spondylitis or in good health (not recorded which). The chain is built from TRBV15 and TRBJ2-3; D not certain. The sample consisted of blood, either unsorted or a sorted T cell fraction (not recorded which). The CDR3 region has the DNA TGTGCCACCAGCGGTGGGTCCCTTTTCACGGATACGCAGTATTTT. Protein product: CATSGGSLFTDTQYF.